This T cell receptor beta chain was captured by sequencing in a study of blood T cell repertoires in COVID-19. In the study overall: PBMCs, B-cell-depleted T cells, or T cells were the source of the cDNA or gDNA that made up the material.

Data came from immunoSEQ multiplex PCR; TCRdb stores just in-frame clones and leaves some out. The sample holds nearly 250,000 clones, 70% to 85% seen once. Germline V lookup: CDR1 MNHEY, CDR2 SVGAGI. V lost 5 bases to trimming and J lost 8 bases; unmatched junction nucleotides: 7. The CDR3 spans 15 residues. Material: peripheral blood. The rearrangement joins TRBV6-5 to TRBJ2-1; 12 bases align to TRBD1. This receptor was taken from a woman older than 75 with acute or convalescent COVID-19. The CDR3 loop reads CASSPGQGAKDEQFF. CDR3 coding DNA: TGTGCCAGCAGTCCGGGACAGGGGGCGAAGGATGAGCAGTTCTTC.